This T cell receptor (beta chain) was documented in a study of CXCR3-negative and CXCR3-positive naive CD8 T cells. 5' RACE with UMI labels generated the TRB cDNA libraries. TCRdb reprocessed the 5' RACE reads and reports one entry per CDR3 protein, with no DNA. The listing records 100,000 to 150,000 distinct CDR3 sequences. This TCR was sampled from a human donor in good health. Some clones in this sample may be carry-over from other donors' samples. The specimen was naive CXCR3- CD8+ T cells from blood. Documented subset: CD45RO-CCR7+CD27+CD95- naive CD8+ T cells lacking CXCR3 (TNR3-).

This CDR3 reads CASSLTWGYGYTF. The rearrangement links TRBV28 to TRBJ1-2. This CDR3 region has 13 residues. Germline V CDR1 and CDR2: MDHEN, SYDVKM.